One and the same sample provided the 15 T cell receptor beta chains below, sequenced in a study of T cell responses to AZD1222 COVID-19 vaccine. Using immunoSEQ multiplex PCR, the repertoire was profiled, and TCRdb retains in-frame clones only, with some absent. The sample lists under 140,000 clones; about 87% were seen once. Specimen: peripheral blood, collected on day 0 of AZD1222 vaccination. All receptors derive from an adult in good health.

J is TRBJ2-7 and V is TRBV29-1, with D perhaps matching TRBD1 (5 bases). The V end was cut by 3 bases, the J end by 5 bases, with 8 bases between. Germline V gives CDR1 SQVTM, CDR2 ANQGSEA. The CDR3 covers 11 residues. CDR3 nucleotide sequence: TGCAGCGTTGATAGGGGCGACGAGCAGTACTTC. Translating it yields CSVDRGDEQYF.

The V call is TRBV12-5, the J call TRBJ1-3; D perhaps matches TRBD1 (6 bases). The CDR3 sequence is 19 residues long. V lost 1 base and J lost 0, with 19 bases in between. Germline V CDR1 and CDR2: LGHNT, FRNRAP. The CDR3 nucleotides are TGTGCTAGTGGTTTGGCGGCGAAGGACAGTCGCCTCTCTGGAAACACCATATATTTT. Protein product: CASGLAAKDSRLSGNTIYF.

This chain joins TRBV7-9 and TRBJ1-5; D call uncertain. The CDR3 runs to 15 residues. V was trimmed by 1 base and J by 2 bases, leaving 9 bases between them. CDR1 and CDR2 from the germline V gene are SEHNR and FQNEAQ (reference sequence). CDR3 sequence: CASSLGGFGNQPQHF. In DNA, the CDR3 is TGTGCCAGCAGCTTAGGGGGATTCGGCAATCAGCCCCAGCATTTT.

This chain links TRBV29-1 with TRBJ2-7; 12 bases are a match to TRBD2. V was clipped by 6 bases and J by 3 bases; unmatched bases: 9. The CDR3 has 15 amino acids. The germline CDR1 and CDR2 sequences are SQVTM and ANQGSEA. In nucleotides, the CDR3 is TGCAGCGTCTACGGACTAGCGGGATCTAACTACGAGCAGTACTTC. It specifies CSVYGLAGSNYEQYF.

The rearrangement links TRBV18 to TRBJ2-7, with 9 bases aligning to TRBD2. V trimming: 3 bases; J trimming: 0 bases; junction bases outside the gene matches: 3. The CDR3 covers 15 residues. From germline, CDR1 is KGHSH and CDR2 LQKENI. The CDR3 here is CASSPSGGSSYEQYF. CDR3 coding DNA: TGTGCCAGCTCACCTAGCGGGGGAAGCTCCTACGAGCAGTACTTC.

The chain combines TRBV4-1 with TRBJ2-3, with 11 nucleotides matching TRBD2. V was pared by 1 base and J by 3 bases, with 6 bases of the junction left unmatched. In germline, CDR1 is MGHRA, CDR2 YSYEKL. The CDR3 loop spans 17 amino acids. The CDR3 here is CASSQAHLAGGTDTQYF. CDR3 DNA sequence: TGCGCCAGCAGCCAAGCACACCTAGCGGGGGGTACAGATACGCAGTATTTT.

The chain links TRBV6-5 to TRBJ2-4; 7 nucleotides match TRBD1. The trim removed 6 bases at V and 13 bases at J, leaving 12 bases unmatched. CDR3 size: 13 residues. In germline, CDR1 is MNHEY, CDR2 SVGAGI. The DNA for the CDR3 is TGTGCCAGCAGCCGGGCACACGACAGGGAACAGTACTTC. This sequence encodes CASSRAHDREQYF.

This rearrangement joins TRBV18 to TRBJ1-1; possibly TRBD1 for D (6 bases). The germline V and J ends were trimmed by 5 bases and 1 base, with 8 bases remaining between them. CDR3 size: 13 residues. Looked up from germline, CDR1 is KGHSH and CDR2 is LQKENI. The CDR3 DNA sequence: TGTGCCAGCTCAGGGGGCGGGAACACTGAAGCTTTCTTT. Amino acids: CASSGGGNTEAFF.

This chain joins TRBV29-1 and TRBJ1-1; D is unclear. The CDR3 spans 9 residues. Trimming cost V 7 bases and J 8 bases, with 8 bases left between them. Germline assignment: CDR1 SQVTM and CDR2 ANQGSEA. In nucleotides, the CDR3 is TGCAGCGACACGGGGGAAGCTTTCTTT. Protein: CSDTGEAFF. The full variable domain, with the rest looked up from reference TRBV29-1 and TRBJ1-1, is SAVISQKPSRDICQRGTSLTIQCQVDSQVTMMFWYRQQPGQSLTLIATANQGSEATYESGFVIDKFPISRPNLTFSTLTVSNMSPEDSSIYLCSDTGEAFFGQGTRLTVV.

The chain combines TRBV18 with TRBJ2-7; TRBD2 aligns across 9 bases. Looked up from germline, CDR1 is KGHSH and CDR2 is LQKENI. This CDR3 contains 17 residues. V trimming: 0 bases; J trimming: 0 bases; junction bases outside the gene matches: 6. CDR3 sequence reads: CASSPPSGRPSSYEQYF. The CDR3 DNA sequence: TGTGCCAGCTCACCACCCAGCGGGAGGCCCAGCTCCTACGAGCAGTACTTC.

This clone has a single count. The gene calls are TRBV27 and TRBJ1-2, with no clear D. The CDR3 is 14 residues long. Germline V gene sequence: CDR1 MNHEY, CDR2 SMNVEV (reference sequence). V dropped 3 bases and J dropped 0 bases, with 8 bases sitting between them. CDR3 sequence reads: CASSLPLTNYGYTF. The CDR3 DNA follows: TGTGCCAGCAGTTTGCCACTCACTAACTATGGCTACACCTTC.

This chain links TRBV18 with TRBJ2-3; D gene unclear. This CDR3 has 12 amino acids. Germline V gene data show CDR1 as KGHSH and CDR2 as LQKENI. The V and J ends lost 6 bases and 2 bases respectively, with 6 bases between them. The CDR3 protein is CASSLDTDTQYF. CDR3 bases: TGTGCCAGCTCCTTAGACACAGATACGCAGTATTTT.

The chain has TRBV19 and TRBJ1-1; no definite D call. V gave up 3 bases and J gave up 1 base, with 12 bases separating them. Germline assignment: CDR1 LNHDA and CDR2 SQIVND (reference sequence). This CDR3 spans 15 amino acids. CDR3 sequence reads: CASSIRAGWNTEAFF. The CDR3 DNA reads TGTGCCAGTAGTATTAGGGCAGGATGGAACACTGAAGCTTTCTTT.

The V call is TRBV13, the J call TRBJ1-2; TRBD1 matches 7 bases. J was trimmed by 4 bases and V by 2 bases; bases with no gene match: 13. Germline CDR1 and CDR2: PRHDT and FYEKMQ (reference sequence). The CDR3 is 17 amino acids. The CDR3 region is CASSLRGPTGDFYGYTF. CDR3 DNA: TGTGCCAGCAGCTTACGCGGCCCTACAGGGGACTTCTATGGCTACACCTTC.

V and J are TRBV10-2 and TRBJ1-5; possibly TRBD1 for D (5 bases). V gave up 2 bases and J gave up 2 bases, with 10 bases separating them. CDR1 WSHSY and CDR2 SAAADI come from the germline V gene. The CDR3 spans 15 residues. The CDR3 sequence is CASSEEGYGNQPQHF. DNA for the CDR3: TGCGCCAGCAGTGAGGAGGGGTATGGCAATCAGCCCCAGCATTTT.